This TCR beta chain was identified in a study of cytomegalovirus exposure and HLA in healthy donors. Study-wide findings and caveats: A missense variant in DCLRE1C was later tied to TCR beta V- and J-gene trimming. Relative to the approximately 700-donor mean, N-insertions were reportedly fewer in an Asian-associated ancestry cluster in a later analysis. Earlier analysis yielded a pattern in which most TCR beta V segments were productive about 90% or about 30% of the time.

On this clone: Its antigen is unidentified.

J was trimmed by 3 bases and V by 5 bases; bases with no gene match: 5. The length of the CDR3 is 14 residues. The germline CDR1 and CDR2 sequences are MNHEY and SVGAGI. Both 60 Vbeta primers and 13 Jbeta primers went into the PCR. Original methodology: A later analysis tallied 65 million to 85 million unique TCR beta chains, some 10 million of them shared. Method: immunoSEQ multiplex PCR; TCRdb's copy keeps in-frame clones and lacks some. From that table come the V and J calls and clone size; the DNA was used to work out D and trimming. This table has 100,000 to 120,000 clones, roughly four fifths appearing once.

The specimen sequenced was PBMCs. The clonotype originates from a woman aged 25 to 39 in good health and CMV-seronegative. The V gene is TRBV6-5, the J gene TRBJ1-1; 8 nucleotides line up with TRBD1. Here the CDR3 reads CASSRQGWDTEAFF. DNA of the CDR3: TGTGCCAGCAGTCGACAGGGGTGGGACACTGAAGCTTTCTTT.